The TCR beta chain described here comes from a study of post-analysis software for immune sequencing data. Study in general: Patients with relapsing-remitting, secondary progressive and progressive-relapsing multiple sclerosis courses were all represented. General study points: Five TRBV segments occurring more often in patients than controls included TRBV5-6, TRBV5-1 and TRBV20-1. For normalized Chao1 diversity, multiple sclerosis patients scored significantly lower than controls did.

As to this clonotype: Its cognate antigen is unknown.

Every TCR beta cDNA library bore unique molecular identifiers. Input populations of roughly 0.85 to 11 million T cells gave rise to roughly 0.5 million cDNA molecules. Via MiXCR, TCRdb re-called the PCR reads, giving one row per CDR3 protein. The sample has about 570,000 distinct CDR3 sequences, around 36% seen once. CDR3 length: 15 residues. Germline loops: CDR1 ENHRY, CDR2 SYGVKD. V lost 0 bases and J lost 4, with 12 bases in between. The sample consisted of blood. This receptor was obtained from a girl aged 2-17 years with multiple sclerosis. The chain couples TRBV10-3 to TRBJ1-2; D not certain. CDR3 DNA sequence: TGTGCCATCAGTGAGTCGTTCTTGGATACCTATGGCTACACCTTC. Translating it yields CAISESFLDTYGYTF.